This T cell receptor (beta chain) was retrieved from a study of OX40 agonist ivuxolimab in advanced cancers. In the study overall: Patients undergoing dose escalation presented with hepatocellular carcinoma, melanoma, renal cell or head and neck cancer. Participants, around 80% male, averaged 60 years of age, ranging from about 20 to 80. Of the patients, three showed partial responses, one with hepatocellular carcinoma and two with cutaneous melanoma.

Measured with immunoSEQ multiplex PCR; TCRdb has only the in-frame clones, and not every one. The repertoire holds tens of thousands of clones, with about 73% as singletons. This material consisted of CD4+ or CD8+ T cells sorted from blood, taken in a trial of the OX40 agonist ivuxolimab. This clonotype was obtained from an adult with an advanced solid tumor such as melanoma, head and neck, liver or kidney cancer.

The CDR3 region is CASSQLSGWITDTQYF. CDR3 DNA: TGTGCCAGCAGCCAACTTAGCGGGTGGATCACAGATACGCAGTATTTT. The rearrangement links TRBV7-2 to TRBJ2-3; TRBD2 aligns across 7 bases. This CDR3 is 16 amino acids long. J was trimmed by 2 bases and V by 5 bases; bases with no gene match: 10. The germline gives CDR1 SGHTA, CDR2 FQGNSA.